The 14 T cell receptor beta chains listed next were all sequenced from one sample in a study of blood T cell repertoires in COVID-19. Sequencing used immunoSEQ multiplex PCR; TCRdb keeps in-frame clones, though not all of them. The top ten hold approximately 5.1% of the sample, which has 150,000 or so clones, over 80% seen once. Sequenced: PBMCs or T cells enriched from blood (not recorded which). These receptors were taken from a man between 65 and 80 years old who had been exposed to COVID-19.

Only a few counts were recorded for this clone. The chain is built from TRBV10-2 and TRBJ1-5, with 7 bases aligning to TRBD1. J was trimmed by 1 base and V by 7 bases; bases with no gene match: 4. Germline V gene lookup returns CDR1 WSHSY and CDR2 SAAADI. The CDR3 has 14 amino acids. Written as DNA, the CDR3 is TGCGCCAGCACCCCGACAGGGAGCAATCAGCCCCAGCATTTT. Encoded protein: CASTPTGSNQPQHF.

This clone was observed a few times. The rearrangement joins TRBV18 to TRBJ1-2, with unresolved D. CDR1 and CDR2 (germline): KGHSH, LQKENI. The CDR3 has 17 amino acids. The germline V and J ends were trimmed by 2 bases and 0 bases, with 16 bases remaining between them. The CDR3 nucleotides read TGTGCCAGCTCACCAAACCCCTTGACGGGAGCTAACTATGGCTACACCTTC. Its protein product is CASSPNPLTGANYGYTF.

This clone was seen once. The CDR3 DNA sequence: TGTGCCAGCAGTACGCCGGGACAGGGGACTGGAAACACCATATATTTT. Encoded protein: CASSTPGQGTGNTIYF. The chain couples TRBV28 to TRBJ1-3; TRBD1 aligns across 10 bases. The CDR3 runs to 16 residues. Germline V gene lookup returns CDR1 MDHEN and CDR2 SYDVKM. Trimming cost V 5 bases and J 2 bases; bases outside gene matches: 6. Using reference TRBV28 and TRBJ1-3 for the parts outside the CDR3, the full variable domain is DVKVTQSSRYLVKRTGEKVFLECVQDMDHENMFWYRQDPGLGLRLIYFSYDVKMKEKGDIPEGYSVSREKKERFSLILESASTNQTSMYLCASSTPGQGTGNTIYFGEGSWLTVV.

J is TRBJ2-7 and V is TRBV4-3; maybe TRBD2 (6 bases). Trimming removed 1 base from V and 4 bases from J, with 14 bases in between. CDR1 is LGHNA, CDR2 YSLEER, per germline. The CDR3 is made up of 15 amino acids. The CDR3 bases are TGCGCCAGCAGCCAAGGAACGGGGGAACCATACGAGCAGTACTTC. Translated: CASSQGTGEPYEQYF.

The J gene is TRBJ2-2, the V gene TRBV5-1; D is unresolved. This CDR3 is 12 amino acids long. V was cut by 4 bases and J by 6 bases, with 7 bases left in between. In germline, CDR1 is SGHRS, CDR2 YFSETQ. CDR3 DNA: TGCGCCAGCAGCCCTCGGGCCGGGGAGCTGTTTTTT. It is translated as CASSPRAGELFF.

The chain combines TRBV9 with TRBJ1-4, with D unresolved. The V gene's germline CDR1 is SGDLS and CDR2 YYNGEE. This CDR3 spans 15 amino acids. V lost 4 bases, J lost 8 bases, and 18 bases lay in between. Here the CDR3 DNA reads TGTGCCAGCAGCCCGACCCGGGGTACGGGGGAAAAACTGTTTTTT. Its protein product is CASSPTRGTGEKLFF.

The sample holds one count of this clone. CDR3 bases: TGCGCCAGCAGTCTACAGGGGGCGCCCGGGGAGCTGTTTTTT. This gives the protein CASSLQGAPGELFF. The chain links TRBV10-2 to TRBJ2-2; 9 nucleotides match TRBD1. The CDR3 sequence is 14 residues long. J was trimmed by 6 bases and V by 5 bases; bases with no gene match: 4. Germline CDR1 WSHSY, CDR2 SAAADI.

This rearrangement joins TRBV7-9 to TRBJ1-2; 7 bases fit TRBD1. This CDR3 has 13 amino acids. The junction had 4 bases not matched to a gene; V was cut back by 1 base and J by 8 bases. Germline values: CDR1 SEHNR, CDR2 FQNEAQ (reference sequence). The CDR3 region is CASSLEGAGGYTF. CDR3 nucleotides: TGTGCCAGCAGCTTAGAGGGGGCGGGAGGCTACACCTTC.

The chain joins TRBV5-1 to TRBJ2-1, with D possibly TRBD2 on 5 matching bases. Trimming pared 7 bases from V and 0 bases from J, leaving 11 bases between. Per germline, CDR1 SGHRS and CDR2 YFSETQ. There are 14 residues in the CDR3. In nucleotides, the CDR3 is TGCGCCAGCGCGGGTGGCTACTCCTACAATGAGCAGTTCTTC. Translating gives CASAGGYSYNEQFF.

The V gene is TRBV30, the J gene TRBJ1-6; possibly TRBD1 for D (5 bases). Trimming took off 7 bases at V and 4 bases at J, with 17 bases between the two ends. Germline V gene data show CDR1 as GTSNPN and CDR2 as SVGIG (reference sequence). The CDR3 covers 15 residues. CDR3 region: CAFNAGLGYNSPLHF. As DNA, the CDR3 is TGTGCCTTTAATGCGGGGCTGGGGTATAATTCACCCCTCCACTTT. The variable domain in full, completed from reference TRBV30 and TRBJ1-6, reads SQTIHQWPATLVQPVGSPLSLECTVEGTSNPNLYWYRQAAGRGLQLLFYSVGIGQISSEVPQNLSASRPQDRQFILSSKKLLLSDSGFYLCAFNAGLGYNSPLHFGNGTRLTVT.

CDR3 nucleotide sequence: TGTGCCAGTAGCCCCACTCAGTACAGGATTAGCGGTCAGCCCCAGCATTTT. The encoded protein is CASSPTQYRISGQPQHF. The chain couples TRBV19 to TRBJ1-5; D is perhaps TRBD1 (5 bases). Germline CDR1 is LNHDA and CDR2 is SQIVND (reference sequence). The CDR3 contains 17 residues. Trimming left V 6 bases short and J 6 bases short, with 24 bases between.

This chain uses TRBV3-1 (or the pseudogene TRBV3-2) with TRBJ2-1; 10 nucleotides line up with TRBD1. Germline V gene lookup returns CDR1 LGHDT and CDR2 YNNKEL (reference sequence). The junction had 4 bases not matched to a gene; V was cut back by 2 bases and J by 9 bases. The length of the CDR3 is 14 residues. As DNA, the CDR3 is TGTGCCAGCAGCCAACCGGGACAGGGGAGTGAGCAGTTCTTC. Protein product: CASSQPGQGSEQFF.

The CDR3 DNA follows: TGTGCCAGCAGACGACAGACTAGAGAGACCCAGTACTTC. Translating it yields CASRRQTRETQYF. The rearrangement uses TRBV2 and TRBJ2-5; TRBD2 might be the D (6 bases). The germline CDR1 and CDR2 sequences are SNHLY and FYNNEI. The CDR3 is 13 amino acids. The V gene lost 6 bases and the J gene lost 4 bases, with 12 bases spanning the gap.

This clone was seen just once. The chain combines TRBV7-8 with TRBJ1-5, with D perhaps TRBD1 (5 bases). The CDR3 spans 18 residues. Looked up from germline, CDR1 is SGHVS and CDR2 is FQNEAQ. With 2 bases removed from V and 4 bases from J, the gap between germline ends came to 21 bases. CDR3 protein: CASSLLAGLGGENQPQHF. In nucleotides, the CDR3 is TGTGCCAGCAGCTTACTAGCTGGTCTCGGAGGGGAAAATCAGCCCCAGCATTTT.